The present TCR beta chain was sequenced within a study of CD8 T cells in ankylosing spondylitis. Each TCR beta library was made by quantitative 5'-RACE that incorporated molecular barcodes. TCRdb reanalysed the 5' RACE reads using MiXCR and keeps one entry per CDR3 protein. The sample shows 700,000 to 1,000,000 distinct CDR3 sequences, around 11% of them seen only once. This clonotype was seen at least ten times. The antigen is unknown. Trimming cost V 8 bases and J 15 bases; bases outside gene matches: 17. Germline V CDR1 and CDR2: DFQATT, SNEGSKA (reference sequence). The CDR3 runs to 13 residues. Broader study findings: Earlier studies detected some motif variants in reactive arthritis synovial fluid and blood. According to the report, clones linked to the disease were significantly enriched in matched synovial fluid samples taken from ankylosing spondylitis patients. Characteristic, it appeared, of ankylosing spondylitis blood was a TCR beta motif of about eight highly homologous variants. Clones linked to the disease showed a CD8+ phenotype. They occurred at relatively low frequencies in peripheral blood.

The chain has TRBV20-1 and TRBJ2-1; 9 bases fit TRBD2. The material sequenced was blood, either unsorted or a sorted T cell fraction (not recorded which). The receptor's source is a male donor with ankylosing spondylitis. The CDR3 nucleotides are TGCAGTATTCTTAGGCGGGAGGGCCGATTGCCGTTCTTC. It yields the protein CSILRREGRLPFF.